This TCR beta chain was found in a study of blood T cell repertoires in COVID-19. The overall study: Samples came from the United States, Italy and Spain, spanning acute and convalescent COVID-19. PBMCs, B-cell-depleted T cells, or T cells provided the cDNA or gDNA that made up the material.

V dropped 0 bases and J dropped 0; count of bases not matched to a gene: 8. The CDR3 runs to 17 residues. The germline gives CDR1 LGHDT, CDR2 YNNKEL (reference sequence). Per the study methods: By means of reference gene primer amplification, nucleated cell counts were estimated. TCRdb's copy holds only in-frame clones and misses some; the assay was immunoSEQ multiplex PCR. V and J calls and clone size follow that table, whereas D and trimming were derived from the DNA. Found here are 200,000 to 250,000 clones, around nine tenths of them singletons; the top ten hold 12%. The TCR comes from a woman aged 18-29 years who had recovered from COVID-19. The chain joins TRBV3-1 (or the pseudogene TRBV3-2) to TRBJ2-7; 7 nucleotides agree with TRBD2. The source material was peripheral blood. The CDR3 DNA reads TGTGCCAGCAGCCAAGATCTAAGCGGGGAGTCCTCCTACGAGCAGTACTTC. This codes for CASSQDLSGESSYEQYF.